This T cell receptor (beta chain) was recovered during a study of shared clonotypes between healthy human individuals. Terminally differentiated effector memory CD45RA+ cells were excluded by CCR7 positive selection of CD45RO-negative cells. It was at deep level that the assay was run. Data came from immunoSEQ multiplex PCR; TCRdb stores just in-frame clones and leaves some out. The table records about 580,000 clones, nearly 98% of them present only once. Trimming removed 3 bases from V and 3 bases from J, with 12 bases in between. The CDR3 length is 14 residues. CDR1 is MGHDK, CDR2 SYGVNS, per germline. General observations from the study: Tissue TCR repertoires likely differ from these blood-only repertoires. Non-shared clonotypes were found to have lower generation probabilities than the clonotypes that were shared by all four of the sorted-subset donors. Clonotype sharing among donors likely depends on sequencing depth.

In regard to this clone: No antigen is known for it.

This sequence originates from a man aged 25 to 40 in good health. This chain connects TRBV25-1 to TRBJ2-7, with a possible D match to TRBD2 (6 bases). What was sequenced was naive CD8+ T cells sorted from blood. CDR3 region: CASSDTGLSYEQYF. The CDR3, as DNA: TGTGCCAGCAGTGATACGGGACTGAGCTACGAGCAGTACTTC.